This T cell receptor beta chain appears in the sequencing data of a study of patients and donors after allogeneic stem cell transplantation. Looked up from germline, CDR1 is ENHRY and CDR2 is SYGVKD. V gave up 10 bases and J gave up 6 bases, with 18 bases separating them. The CDR3 is 13 amino acids. Via MiXCR, TCRdb re-called the RT-PCR reads, giving one row per CDR3 protein. Among about 15,000 distinct CDR3 sequences, 27% were seen once, and the ten largest hold around 39%. This clonotype was seen more than once but under ten times. The clonotype comes from a human donor who was either an allogeneic HSCT recipient or a stem cell or donor lymphocyte infusion donor (not recorded which). It is not recorded whose cells these are; they may come from a transplant donor. The V and J genes are TRBV10-3 and TRBJ1-2; D ambiguous. The sample consisted of blood, either unsorted or a sorted T cell fraction (not recorded which). CDR3 DNA sequence: TGTGCCACCCTTATGGGGTGGGGTGATGGCTACACCTTC. Protein product: CATLMGWGDGYTF.